A selection of T cell receptor beta chains follows, all from one sample in a study of T cells in localized non-small cell lung cancer. The assay was immunoSEQ multiplex PCR, and TCRdb's table has in-frame clones only and misses some. The sample contains about 1,500 clones, approximately 24% of which appear only once. The input for sequencing was normal lung tissue next to the tumor, taken before any cancer treatment. These receptors were obtained from a female donor aged 60 or older with stage II squamous cell lung carcinoma. Both conserved end residues are part of each CDR3. A D gene is named only where the DNA matches it firmly. Not all rows give a size; the values are once, few, many and, for expanded clones, a class.

>few|TRBV6-8|TRBJ1-5|.
CASSLRYEGVPQHF
TGTGCCAGCAGCCTACGTTACGAGGGCGTGCCCCAGCATTTT
>.|TRBV11-3|TRBJ1-4|.
CASSLGPKDEKLFF
TGTGCCAGCAGCCTTGGCCCGAAGGATGAAAAACTGTTTTTT
>large|TRBV4-1|TRBJ1-2|TRBD1
CASSHLAGGSYGYTF
TGCGCCAGCAGCCACCTCGCAGGGGGTAGCTATGGCTACACCTTC
>.|TRBV19|TRBJ2-3|.
CASSIGQGRGGEYF
TGTGCCAGTAGTATAGGACAGGGGAGGGGTGGTGAGTATTTT
>few|TRBV9|TRBJ2-7|TRBD2
CASSESSGSSYEQYF
TGTGCCAGCAGTGAATCTAGCGGGAGCTCCTACGAGCAGTACTTC
>.|TRBV10-2|TRBJ2-6|TRBD2
CASSPGLAGGLGANVLTF
TGCGCCAGCAGCCCTGGACTAGCGGGGGGGCTGGGGGCCAACGTCCTGACTTTC
>medium-sized|TRBV9|TRBJ2-5|TRBD2
CASSASGARGTQYF
TGTGCCAGCAGCGCTAGCGGGGCACGTGGGACCCAGTACTTC
>few|TRBV19|TRBJ1-3|.
CASSRDGGNTIYF
TGTGCCAGTAGCAGGGATGGTGGAAACACCATATATTTT
>.|TRBV9|TRBJ2-6|TRBD1
CASQGAGANVLTF
TGTGCCAGCCAGGGGGCTGGGGCCAACGTCCTGACTTTC
>.|TRBV1|TRBJ2-3|.
CTSSHDTSGTTHTSTDTQYF
TGCACCAGCAGCCACGATACTAGCGGGACAACCCATACTAGCACAGATACGCAGTATTTT
>few|TRBV30|TRBJ2-3|.
CAWRFQATGTDTQYF
TGTGCCTGGAGATTTCAGGCGACAGGCACAGATACGCAGTATTTT
>once|TRBV18|TRBJ2-3|TRBD2
CASSPPASGYTDTQYF
TGTGCCAGCTCACCACCGGCTAGCGGTTACACAGATACGCAGTATTTT
>few|TRBV6-8|TRBJ1-1|.
CASIYGPGTEAFF
TGTGCCAGCATATATGGACCGGGCACTGAAGCTTTCTTT
>.|TRBV11-3|TRBJ2-1|.
CASSLRAGVYYNEQFF
TGTGCCAGCAGCTTAAGGGCAGGGGTTTACTACAATGAGCAGTTCTTC
>.|TRBV5-1|TRBJ1-1|TRBD1
CASSGGQGNTEAFF
TGCGCCAGCAGCGGCGGACAGGGGAACACTGAAGCTTTCTTT
>few|TRBV9|TRBJ1-2|.
CASSENGPYGYTF
TGTGCCAGCAGTGAAAACGGCCCCTATGGCTACACCTTC
>few|TRBV6-8|TRBJ1-3|.
CAARDTGMSSGNTIYF
TGTGCCGCGCGGGACACGGGAATGAGCTCTGGAAACACCATATATTTT
>.|TRBV11-3|TRBJ2-1|TRBD2
CASSWGTSGGRANEQFF
TGTGCCAGCAGCTGGGGGACTAGCGGGGGCCGGGCTAATGAGCAGTTCTTC
>.|TRBV11-3|TRBJ1-6|.
CASSPAYGLGEPLHF
TGTGCCAGCAGCCCCGCCTATGGCCTGGGGGAACCCCTCCACTTT
>few|TRBV9|TRBJ2-7|TRBD2
CASSPPWREGSYEQYF
TGTGCCAGCAGCCCCCCCTGGCGGGAGGGTTCCTACGAGCAGTACTTC
>.|TRBV9|TRBJ1-1|.
CASSEQSLEAFF
TGTGCCAGCAGCGAACAGAGCCTTGAAGCTTTCTTT
>few|TRBV28|TRBJ1-2|.
CASSLSESLSLDRGYTF
TGTGCCAGCAGTTTGTCTGAAAGTCTCTCCCTCGACAGGGGCTACACCTTC
>.|TRBV11-3|TRBJ1-2|.
CASTQIGGLNYGYTF
TGTGCCAGCACCCAAATAGGGGGACTAAACTATGGCTACACCTTC
>few|TRBV28|TRBJ1-2|TRBD1
CASSPRDRVNYGYTF
TGTGCCAGCAGTCCCAGGGACAGAGTAAACTATGGCTACACCTTC